This T cell receptor (beta chain) was sequenced for a study of OX40 agonist ivuxolimab in advanced cancers. Whole-study context: Cancers in dose escalation were hepatocellular, melanoma, renal cell and head and neck. Three patients, one with hepatocellular carcinoma and two with cutaneous melanoma, responded partially. Whole-study results and caveats: Researchers did not establish what antigens the expanded peripheral T cells target.

A remark on this clone: Its target is unknown.

Clones were read by immunoSEQ multiplex PCR, and TCRdb kept only the in-frame ones, dropping some. The sample consists of around 43,000 clones, roughly nine tenths of them appearing once. The CDR3 is made up of 16 amino acids. Trimming took 4 bases from V and 0 from J, leaving 13 bases between them. Germline V gene lookup returns CDR1 MNHNS and CDR2 SASEGT. The TCR originated in an adult with an advanced solid tumor such as melanoma, head and neck, liver or kidney cancer. The specimen comprised CD4+ or CD8+ T cells sorted from blood, sampled in a trial of the OX40 agonist ivuxolimab. V gene TRBV6-1 combines with J gene TRBJ2-1, with a possible D match to TRBD2 (5 bases). The CDR3 DNA follows: TGTGCCAGCAGTGGATTAGCGTTGAGCTCCTACAATGAGCAGTTCTTC. As protein: CASSGLALSSYNEQFF.